These 23 T cell receptor beta chains share one sample of origin, sequenced in a study of graft-versus-host responses after intestinal transplantation. Data came from immunoSEQ multiplex PCR; TCRdb stores just in-frame clones and leaves some out. The sample yields 85,000 to 100,000 clones, 86% seen once. Here the sequenced sample was PBMCs, taken 255 days after intestinal transplant. Every receptor here comes from a human patient who received an intestinal transplant, so some T cells may come from the graft donor.

V is TRBV10-3 and J is TRBJ2-3, with D uncertain. The CDR3 is made up of 13 amino acids. Trimming shortened V by 5 bases and J by 0 bases, and 6 bases separated the two germline ends. Germline CDR1 reads ENHRY; CDR2 reads SYGVKD. The CDR3 spells CAISPPSTDTQYF. In DNA form, the CDR3 reads TGTGCCATCAGTCCCCCTAGCACAGATACGCAGTATTTT.

This chain uses TRBV6-5 with TRBJ2-2; a possible D gene is TRBD2 (5 bases). V was shortened by 3 bases and J by 5 bases, with 10 bases between the two germline ends. Germline CDR1 and CDR2: MNHEY and SVGAGI. The CDR3 has 14 amino acids. The CDR3 nucleotides read TGTGCCAGCAGTTATGGGAGCGGAACCGGGGAGCTGTTTTTT. Its translation: CASSYGSGTGELFF.

The chain recombines TRBV5-1 with TRBJ2-5, with a weak D call TRBD2 (5 bases). The germline gives CDR1 SGHRS, CDR2 YFSETQ. The CDR3 loop spans 12 amino acids. The V gene lost 0 bases and the J gene lost 7 bases, with 7 bases spanning the gap. CDR3 protein: CASSLAEGTQYF. The CDR3 DNA reads as TGCGCCAGCAGCTTGGCTGAGGGGACCCAGTACTTC.

This chain connects TRBV5-1 to TRBJ1-2; weak D call: TRBD1 (6 bases). This CDR3 is built from 14 residues. The V gene lost 4 bases and the J gene lost 6 bases, with 16 bases spanning the gap. Germline CDR1 is SGHRS and CDR2 is YFSETQ. CDR3 in amino acids: CASSPPTGSHGYTF. The CDR3 DNA reads TGCGCCAGCAGCCCCCCCACAGGGTCCCATGGCTACACCTTC.

This rearrangement joins TRBV19 to TRBJ2-5; D may be TRBD1 (8 bases). This CDR3 contains 14 residues. The germline CDR1 and CDR2 sequences are LNHDA and SQIVND (reference sequence). V was clipped by 5 bases and J by 4 bases, with 14 bases between them. The CDR3, as DNA: TGTGCCAGTAGTGCCCACAGGGGGGGAGAGACCCAGTACTTC. Amino acids: CASSAHRGGETQYF. The full variable domain, completed using reference TRBV19 and TRBJ2-5, is DGGITQSPKYLFRKEGQNVTLSCEQNLNHDAMYWYRQDPGQGLRLIYYSQIVNDFQKGDIAEGYSVSREKKESFPLTVTSAQKNPTAFYLCASSAHRGGETQYFGPGTRLLVL.

The V and J genes are TRBV6-1 and TRBJ2-3; D remains unclear. The CDR3 extends over 12 amino acids. The ends were cut back, 3 bases at V and 4 bases at J, with 5 bases in the middle. Germline CDR1 MNHNS, CDR2 SASEGT. The CDR3 DNA follows: TGTGCCAGCAGTGAGGGTGCAGATACGCAGTATTTT. Amino acids: CASSEGADTQYF.

This chain uses TRBV29-1 with TRBJ1-1; 8 bases match TRBD1. Per the germline V gene, CDR1 is SQVTM and CDR2 is ANQGSEA. The CDR3 has 13 residues. Losses at the gene ends were 4 bases for V and 1 base for J; bases not matched to a gene: 2. The CDR3: CSVVGTGNTEAFF. In DNA form, the CDR3 reads TGCAGCGTTGTCGGGACAGGGAACACTGAAGCTTTCTTT.

V gene TRBV6-6 combines with J gene TRBJ2-1; possibly TRBD1 or TRBD2 for D (5 bases each). V was shortened by 4 bases and J by 6 bases, with 13 bases between the two germline ends. CDR3 length: 14 amino acids. Germline CDR1 reads MNHNY; CDR2 reads SVGAGI (reference sequence). The CDR3: CASSWSGQSNEQFF. The CDR3 nucleotides are TGTGCCAGCAGTTGGTCGGGGCAGAGCAATGAGCAGTTCTTC.

This rearrangement joins TRBV20-1 to TRBJ2-7; D is uncertain. V was clipped by 4 bases and J by 3 bases, with 7 bases between them. Germline CDR1 is DFQATT and CDR2 is SNEGSKA (reference sequence). This CDR3 comprises 11 residues. CDR3 in DNA: TGCAGTGCTACAGGTATCTACGAGCAGTACGTC. It encodes CSATGIYEQYV.

V usage is TRBV5-4 and J usage is TRBJ1-1; D is unclear. The CDR3 runs 15 residues. CDR1 is SGHNT, CDR2 YYREEE, per germline (reference sequence). V shed 1 base and J shed 5 bases, with 15 bases lying between them. The CDR3 sequence is CASSLRSGLWTEAFF. The CDR3 DNA is TGTGCCAGCAGCTTGAGGAGCGGGTTGTGGACTGAAGCTTTCTTT.

This chain joins TRBV6-1 and TRBJ2-1; 12 bases are shared with TRBD2. The CDR3 runs to 15 residues. Germline CDR1 MNHNS, CDR2 SASEGT. Trimming took 4 bases from V and 5 from J; bases not matched to a gene: 3. The CDR3 loop is CASSGLAGVNNEQFF. The CDR3 DNA is TGTGCCAGCAGTGGACTAGCGGGGGTAAACAATGAGCAGTTCTTC.

V usage is TRBV7-9 and J usage is TRBJ1-2, with D perhaps matching TRBD1 (5 bases). Germline CDR1 reads SEHNR; CDR2 reads FQNEAQ (reference sequence). The length of the CDR3 is 14 residues. V was trimmed by 0 bases and J by 2 bases, leaving 7 bases between them. Here the CDR3 DNA reads TGTGCCAGCAGCTTAGCGCAGGGAAACTATGGCTACACCTTC. This encodes CASSLAQGNYGYTF.

A few counts support this clone. The genes are TRBV9 and TRBJ2-7, with TRBD1 identical over 7 bases. This CDR3 has 14 residues. V dropped 4 bases and J dropped 2; count of bases not matched to a gene: 6. Germline V gene data show CDR1 as SGDLS and CDR2 as YYNGEE. Here the CDR3 DNA reads TGTGCCAGCAGCCGACGACAGGGCCCCTACGAGCAGTACTTC. The encoded protein is CASSRRQGPYEQYF.

This chain joins TRBV5-6 and TRBJ2-5; weak D call: TRBD2 (5 bases). There are 15 residues in the CDR3. CDR1 is SGHDT, CDR2 YYEEEE, per germline. Deletions cut 0 bases from V and 1 base from J, with 10 bases between. CDR3 sequence (DNA): TGTGCCAGCAGCTTGGTTCCTAGCCGCCAAGAGACCCAGTACTTC. This codes for CASSLVPSRQETQYF.

This rearrangement joins TRBV25-1 to TRBJ1-3; tentatively, D is TRBD1 (5 bases). The CDR3 spans 14 residues. The V and J ends lost 7 bases and 1 base respectively, with 11 bases between them. CDR1 and CDR2 from the germline V gene are MGHDK and SYGVNS. For the CDR3, the DNA is TGTGCCAGCACTCAGGGAGGGTCTGGAAACACCATATATTTT. Translated, it gives CASTQGGSGNTIYF.

The rearrangement joins TRBV28 to TRBJ1-5; tentative D call: TRBD1 (5 bases). The CDR3 is made up of 16 amino acids. The germline CDR1 and CDR2 sequences are MDHEN and SYDVKM. V was trimmed by 7 bases and J by 2 bases, leaving 18 bases between them. This CDR3 is CASISPRGGGNQPQHF. In DNA form, the CDR3 reads TGTGCCAGCATTTCTCCGCGGGGCGGTGGCAATCAGCCCCAGCATTTT. The complete variable domain, with remaining parts taken from reference TRBV28 and TRBJ1-5, reads DVKVTQSSRYLVKRTGEKVFLECVQDMDHENMFWYRQDPGLGLRLIYFSYDVKMKEKGDIPEGYSVSREKKERFSLILESASTNQTSMYLCASISPRGGGNQPQHFGDGTRLSIL.

The chain recombines TRBV11-2 with TRBJ1-1; D possibly corresponds to TRBD1 (5 bases). This CDR3 has 15 residues. Germline V gene sequence: CDR1 SGHAT, CDR2 FQNNGV. V was trimmed by 5 bases and J by 6 bases, leaving 19 bases between them. The CDR3 sequence is CASSPLGRGSSEAFF. The CDR3 nucleotides are TGTGCCAGCAGCCCCTTGGGGAGGGGCTCGTCTGAAGCTTTCTTT.

The chain couples TRBV19 to TRBJ2-3; 7 nucleotides agree with TRBD1. Germline CDR1 is LNHDA and CDR2 is SQIVND (reference sequence). J lost 4 bases, V lost 4 bases, and 5 bases had no gene match. The CDR3 covers 14 residues. For the CDR3, the DNA is TGTGCCAGTAGTAAGGGACAGTCGGCAGATACGCAGTATTTT. Translation gives CASSKGQSADTQYF.

The chain couples TRBV18 to TRBJ1-5; D unclear. Germline CDR1 reads KGHSH; CDR2 reads LQKENI. This CDR3 is built from 12 residues. Deletions cut 10 bases from V and 7 bases from J, with 14 bases between. Written as DNA, the CDR3 is TGTGCCACCGGTTGGGGAAGGCAGCCCCAGCATTTT. It codes for CATGWGRQPQHF.

There are a few counts of this clone. J is TRBJ2-7 and V is TRBV28; TRBD1 matches 8 bases. With 5 bases clipped from V and 0 bases from J, the junction kept 3 bases outside the gene matches. This CDR3 has 14 amino acids. Germline V CDR1 and CDR2: MDHEN, SYDVKM. The CDR3 sequence is CASSLGQGSYEQYF. The CDR3 nucleotides read TGTGCCAGCAGTCTCGGACAGGGCTCCTACGAGCAGTACTTC.

V and J are TRBV4-1 and TRBJ2-3, with 7 bases aligning to TRBD1. Germline assignment: CDR1 MGHRA and CDR2 YSYEKL. Trimming cost V 2 bases and J 5 bases; bases outside gene matches: 4. This CDR3 region has 14 residues. The CDR3 nucleotides are TGCGCCAGCAGCCAACCTACAGGGGTAGATACGCAGTATTTT. Translation gives CASSQPTGVDTQYF.

This clone has only one observation. The rearrangement uses TRBV18 and TRBJ1-2; TRBD1 matches at 8 bases. CDR3 length: 15 amino acids. The J segment lost 7 bases and the V segment lost 0 bases, leaving 7 bases of the junction unmatched. Germline V CDR1 and CDR2: KGHSH, LQKENI. CDR3 in amino acids: CASSPPGQGAFGYTF. The CDR3 region has the DNA TGTGCCAGCTCACCACCTGGGCAGGGGGCATTTGGCTACACCTTC.

This chain uses TRBV6-5 with TRBJ2-5; 9 bases are shared with TRBD2. The CDR3 is 15 amino acids. V was clipped by 5 bases and J by 11 bases; unmatched bases: 15. Germline-derived CDR1 and CDR2 are MNHEY and SVGAGI. The CDR3 DNA follows: TGTGCCAGCAGTACCGGGACTAGCAAAAGGATGTCGCAGTACTTC. As protein: CASSTGTSKRMSQYF.